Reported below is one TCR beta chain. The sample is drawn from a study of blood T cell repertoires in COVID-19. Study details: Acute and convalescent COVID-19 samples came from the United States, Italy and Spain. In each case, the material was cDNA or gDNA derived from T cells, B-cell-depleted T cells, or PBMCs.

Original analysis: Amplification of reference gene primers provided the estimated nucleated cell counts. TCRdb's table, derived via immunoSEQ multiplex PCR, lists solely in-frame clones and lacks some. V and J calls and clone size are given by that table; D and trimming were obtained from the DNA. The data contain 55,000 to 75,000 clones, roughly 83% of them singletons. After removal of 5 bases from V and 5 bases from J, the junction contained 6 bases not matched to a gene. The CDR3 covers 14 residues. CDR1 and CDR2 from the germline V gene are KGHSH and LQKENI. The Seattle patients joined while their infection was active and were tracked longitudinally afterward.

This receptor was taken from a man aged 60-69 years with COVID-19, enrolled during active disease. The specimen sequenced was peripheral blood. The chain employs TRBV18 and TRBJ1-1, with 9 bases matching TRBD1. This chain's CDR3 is CASSATGGETEAFF. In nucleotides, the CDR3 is TGTGCCAGCTCAGCTACAGGGGGCGAAACTGAAGCTTTCTTT.